This T cell receptor beta chain was recovered during a study of blood T cell repertoires in COVID-19. Germline V CDR1 and CDR2: LNHDA, SQIVND (reference sequence). The CDR3 runs to 14 residues. The V segment lost 5 bases and the J segment 3 bases; nucleotides outside the gene matches: 4. Per the original methods: Scientists estimated how many nucleated cells there were by amplifying reference gene primers. The protocol was immunoSEQ multiplex PCR, while the TCRdb copy is restricted to in-frame clones and leaves out a portion. V and J calls and clone size come straight from that table; D and trimming were deduced from the DNA. The table records roughly 120,000 clones, around 83% of them present only once. The table lists this clone with a count of one.

The sequenced sample was peripheral blood. The V and J genes are TRBV19 and TRBJ1-1, with TRBD1 matching over 9 bases. This sequence originates from a man aged 35 to 55 with acute or convalescent COVID-19. Here the CDR3 reads CASSSTGGHTEAFF. The CDR3 nucleotides are TGTGCCAGTAGTTCGACAGGGGGTCACACTGAAGCTTTCTTT.